These T cell receptor beta chains were read from a single sample in a study of blood T cell repertoires in COVID-19. Assay used: immunoSEQ multiplex PCR; TCRdb lists only in-frame clones, some missing. The table lists about 68,000 clones, 85% of them singletons. The sequencing sample was made of peripheral blood. The receptors derive from a man aged 50 to 59 with acute or convalescent COVID-19. CDR3s include the opening cysteine and the closing phenylalanine or tryptophan. A D gene is named only where the DNA matches it firmly. Rows give clone size only sometimes, using once, few, many, or a class for an expanded clone.

TRBJ1-6 NA TRBV2 NA TGTGCCAGCAGTGGACAGAATAATTCACCCCTCCACTTT CASSGQNNSPLHF
TRBJ2-1 NA TRBV6-4 NA TGTGCCAGCAGGGAGAACAGGGCCAACAATGAGCAGTTCTTC CASRENRANNEQFF
TRBJ1-6 TRBD1 TRBV28 NA TGTGCCACCAGGCGGCAGGGGGACCCTCCCCTCCACTTT CATRRQGDPPLHF
TRBJ1-4 NA TRBV6-1 NA TGTGCCAGCAGTGAAGCGTCAGGGGCCGACCCAACTAATGAAAAACTGTTTTTT CASSEASGADPTNEKLFF
TRBJ2-1 NA TRBV7-9 NA TGTGCCAGCAGCATCGGGATGTATGAGCAGTTCTTC CASSIGMYEQFF
TRBJ2-3 NA TRBV24-1 NA TGTGCCACCAGTGATCCCCTCGGCAGTTACGGACTTACAGATACGCAGTATTTT CATSDPLGSYGLTDTQYF
TRBJ1-1 NA TRBV6-5 NA TGTGCCAGCAGCTCGTGGGGGGGGCCTGAAGCTTTCTTT CASSSWGGPEAFF
TRBJ1-5 NA TRBV15 NA TGTGCCACCAGCAAAGAGGTTTCCGGTCAGCCCCAGCATTTT CATSKEVSGQPQHF
TRBJ2-3 TRBD2 TRBV18 NA TGTGCCAGCTCACCGAGGGCTAGCGGGGACACAGATACGCAGTATTTT CASSPRASGDTDTQYF
TRBJ2-7 NA TRBV15 NA TGTGCCACCAGCAGCGACAGGGAGGTCTACGAGCAGTACTTC CATSSDREVYEQYF
TRBJ1-5 TRBD1 TRBV15 NA TGTGCCACCAGCAGAACAGGGGGCGCCAATCAGCCCCAGCATTTT CATSRTGGANQPQHF
TRBJ2-3 TRBD1 TRBV10-3 NA TGTGCCATCAGAGGCCGGGACAGGGGGCAAGATACGCAGTATTTT CAIRGRDRGQDTQYF
TRBJ1-4 NA TRBV6-5 NA TGTGCCAGCAGCATCTCGGGGAATGAAAAACTGTTTTTT CASSISGNEKLFF
TRBJ2-1 TRBD2 TRBV11-2 NA TGTGCCAGCAGCTATTCTAGCGGGGGGGCCAATGAGCAGTTCTTC CASSYSSGGANEQFF
TRBJ2-7 TRBD1 TRBV2 NA TGTGCCAGCAGTCTGGACAGGGATTCCTACGAGCAGTACTTC CASSLDRDSYEQYF
TRBJ2-3 TRBD2 TRBV4-1 NA TGCGCCAGCAGACCCTATACGGGGGGGAAGACAGATACGCAGTATTTT CASRPYTGGKTDTQYF
TRBJ2-1 TRBD2 TRBV9 NA TGTGCCAGCAGCACATTTAGCGGGGGGGCCAATGAGCAGTTCTTC CASSTFSGGANEQFF
TRBJ1-1 NA TRBV12-5 NA TGTGCTAGTGGTTTGGTACTACGGGGGGCGCTGGACACTGAAGCTTTCTTT CASGLVLRGALDTEAFF
TRBJ2-7 TRBD1 TRBV24-1 NA TGTGCCACCAGTGATTCCCGGGACAGGGTTGACGAGCAGTACTTC CATSDSRDRVDEQYF
TRBJ2-4 TRBD2 TRBV7-2 NA TGTGCCAGCACCGAATCTAGCGGGGGTATCGGGACCAAAAACATTCAGTACTTC CASTESSGGIGTKNIQYF
TRBJ2-3 TRBD1 TRBV24-1 few TGTGCCACCAGTGAAGCAGGGGGATACGATACGCAGTATTTT CATSEAGGYDTQYF
TRBJ2-2 NA TRBV6-5 NA TGTGCCAGCAGCCAGGGCCTGAACACCGGGGAGCTGTTTTTT CASSQGLNTGELFF
TRBJ1-5 TRBD1 TRBV30 NA TGTGCCTGGAGTCCGGGACAGGAGAATCAGCCCCAGCATTTT CAWSPGQENQPQHF
TRBJ2-3 TRBD2 TRBV6-4 NA TGTGCCAGCGGTCCCGGGACACCAGAGTCTAGCGGGGGGGCGAAAGATACGCAGTATTTT CASGPGTPESSGGAKDTQYF
TRBJ2-2 NA TRBV5-8 few TGTGCCAGCAGCGGCAGGGTACTCTGGAACACCGGGGAGCTGTTTTTT CASSGRVLWNTGELFF
TRBJ2-3 NA TRBV30 NA TGTGCCTGGAGTCTAACAGATACGCAGTATTTT CAWSLTDTQYF
TRBJ1-2 TRBD1 TRBV5-1 once TGCGCCAGCAGCCAAACCGCAGGGGGTTCTAACTATGGCTACACCTTC CASSQTAGGSNYGYTF
TRBJ1-5 NA TRBV28 once TGTGCCAGCAGTTTCATGTCAGGTTATCAGCCCCAGCATTTT CASSFMSGYQPQHF
TRBJ2-3 TRBD1 TRBV6-5 NA TGTGCCGTTGGACAGGGAATGGCTGGCACAGATACGCAGTATTTT CAVGQGMAGTDTQYF
TRBJ2-3 NA TRBV20-1 NA TGCACCGTGGGCCTGAGAGATACGCAGTATTTT CTVGLRDTQYF
TRBJ1-1 TRBD1 TRBV7-8 NA TGTGCCAGCAGCTTAACAGGGGGCGGGACACAAGCTTTCTTT CASSLTGGGTQAFF
TRBJ1-2 NA TRBV7-2 NA TGTGCCAGCAGCTGGGCAGGGGATCATGGCTACACCTTC CASSWAGDHGYTF
TRBJ1-1 TRBD1 TRBV29-1 once TGCAGCGTAGACAGGGTGAACACTGAAGCTTTCTTT CSVDRVNTEAFF
TRBJ2-5 TRBD1 TRBV6-5 NA TGTGCCACTTCGGACAGGATCCAAGAGACCCAGTACTTC CATSDRIQETQYF
TRBJ2-5 TRBD2 TRBV28 NA TGTGCCAGCGAGGCGGCGGGGGGAGCCCAAGAGACCCAGTACTTC CASEAAGGAQETQYF
TRBJ1-2 TRBD1 TRBV30 NA TGTGCCTGGAGACCCGGGACAGGAGAAAGTCACTATGGCTACACCTTC CAWRPGTGESHYGYTF
TRBJ1-4 TRBD1 TRBV7-9 NA TGTGCCAGCAGCTCTTTGACAGGGAATGAAAAACTGTTTTTT CASSSLTGNEKLFF
TRBJ1-1 NA TRBV27 NA TGTGCCAGCAGTTTATCCACAGTGTCACTGTACACTGAAGCTTTCTTT CASSLSTVSLYTEAFF
TRBJ2-3 NA TRBV2 NA TGTGCCAGCAAGAGGTCTGCGGAGGGGGATACGCAGTATTTT CASKRSAEGDTQYF
TRBJ1-5 NA TRBV27 NA TGTGCCAGCAGTTTCTCGGGGACTAATCAGCCCCAGCATTTT CASSFSGTNQPQHF
TRBJ2-1 NA TRBV27 few TGTGCCAGCAGTCCTGAGGGCCCACGTTCCTACAATGAGCAGTTCTTC CASSPEGPRSYNEQFF
TRBJ2-1 TRBD2 TRBV6-4 NA TGTGCCAGCAGTGAAATGGGCCTAGCGGGGGTCGTTGGGGAGCAGTTCTTC CASSEMGLAGVVGEQFF
TRBJ2-3 TRBD1 TRBV7-3 NA TGTGCCAGCAGCCTAGGACAGGGGAGCACGGCAGATACGCAGTATTTT CASSLGQGSTADTQYF
TRBJ2-2 NA TRBV9 NA TGTGCCAGCAATACGCGCACCGGGGAGCTGTTTTTT CASNTRTGELFF
TRBJ1-5 NA TRBV4-1 few TGCGCCAGCAGCCAAGCCCCGGAGTCGGGGCAGCCCCAGCATTTT CASSQAPESGQPQHF
TRBJ1-5 NA TRBV30 NA TGTGCCTGGAGCGTTAAGGGGGATAGCAATCAGCCCCAGCATTTT CAWSVKGDSNQPQHF
TRBJ1-4 NA TRBV5-1 NA TGCGCCAGCAGCTTAAGGGTTGGGCAGGGCGAAAAACTGTTTTTT CASSLRVGQGEKLFF
TRBJ2-7 TRBD1 TRBV18 NA TGTGCCAGCTCAGTAGGACAGGGGTGGGAGCAGTACTTC CASSVGQGWEQYF
TRBJ2-1 NA TRBV6-6 NA TGTGCCAGCAGCCGAGGGGGGAACCTGGTGTTAGCTGGTGTGGACTACAATGAGCAGTTCTTC CASSRGGNLVLAGVDYNEQFF
TRBJ1-2 NA TRBV28 NA TGTGCCAGCAGTTCAACCGGTTCAGACAGAAGAAATGGCTACACCTTC CASSSTGSDRRNGYTF